The rows below give T cell receptor beta chains drawn from one sample of a study of blood T cell repertoires in COVID-19. TCRdb's copy holds only in-frame clones and misses some; the assay was immunoSEQ multiplex PCR. The sample lists about 27,000 clones, approximately 83% occurring once. The sample was peripheral blood. The receptors originated from a man between 70 and 80 years old with active COVID-19. CDR3s include the opening cysteine and the closing phenylalanine or tryptophan. A D gene is named only where the DNA matches it firmly. The size field is filled for only some rows; it gives once, few, many or a size class.

V: TRBV5-1; size: NA; D: TRBD2; J: TRBJ2-3; DNA: TGCGCCAGCAGCTTCTTGCCAGCGGGGGACACAGATACGCAGTATTTT; CDR3: CASSFLPAGDTDTQYF
V: TRBV5-1; size: NA; D: NA; J: TRBJ1-6; DNA: TGCGCCAGCAGCTTGGGGGCCAACAATTCACCCCTCCACTTT; CDR3: CASSLGANNSPLHF
V: TRBV28; size: NA; D: NA; J: TRBJ2-7; DNA: TGTGCCAGCAGTTTGCCAGGGCCCTACGAGCAGTACTTC; CDR3: CASSLPGPYEQYF
V: TRBV28; size: NA; D: TRBD1; J: TRBJ1-2; DNA: TGTGCCAGCAGTACACAGGGGGCGATGAAAGATGGCTACACCTTC; CDR3: CASSTQGAMKDGYTF
V: TRBV27; size: few; D: TRBD1; J: TRBJ1-6; DNA: TGTGCCAGCAGTTTGAACAGGGGCGTTGATTCACCCCTCCACTTT; CDR3: CASSLNRGVDSPLHF
V: TRBV18; size: NA; D: NA; J: TRBJ2-7; DNA: TGTGCCAGCTCACCATCACGGACAGAGGGCTACGAGCAGTACTTC; CDR3: CASSPSRTEGYEQYF
V: TRBV18; size: NA; D: NA; J: TRBJ2-4; DNA: TGTGCCAGCTCACCACCGTCCAGGGTGGGTGACATTCAGTACTTC; CDR3: CASSPPSRVGDIQYF
V: TRBV28; size: NA; D: NA; J: TRBJ2-7; DNA: TGTGCCAGCAGTTCCACTACCGGGACAATTATCTACGAGCAGTACTTC; CDR3: CASSSTTGTIIYEQYF
V: TRBV9; size: NA; D: TRBD1; J: TRBJ1-2; DNA: TGTGCCAGCAGCGTAGAGGACAGGGGGCGACAGGGCGGCTACACCTTC; CDR3: CASSVEDRGRQGGYTF
V: TRBV5-1; size: NA; D: TRBD1; J: TRBJ2-2; DNA: TGCGCCAGCAGCCCGGGACAGCTCTTGAACACCGGGGAGCTGTTTTTT; CDR3: CASSPGQLLNTGELFF
V: TRBV6-6; size: NA; D: NA; J: TRBJ2-7; DNA: TGTGCCAGCAGTTTTCACCAGGGGGAGCAGTACTTC; CDR3: CASSFHQGEQYF
V: TRBV28; size: NA; D: TRBD1; J: TRBJ1-6; DNA: TGTGCCAGCAGGACCGACCGGGACAGCAATAATTCACCCCTCCACTTT; CDR3: CASRTDRDSNNSPLHF
V: TRBV3-1/TRBV3-2; size: NA; D: NA; J: TRBJ1-2; DNA: TGTGCCAGCAGCCAAGATCGGGTCCGCGGGGGCTACACCTTC; CDR3: CASSQDRVRGGYTF
V: TRBV12-5; size: NA; D: NA; J: TRBJ1-4; DNA: TGTGCTTCCCGGGGAGGGGGTGAAAAACTGTTTTTT; CDR3: CASRGGGEKLFF
V: TRBV11-2; size: NA; D: NA; J: TRBJ1-1; DNA: TGTGCCAGCAGCTTTATGCCAGGGCCCACTGAAGCTTTCTTT; CDR3: CASSFMPGPTEAFF
V: TRBV28; size: NA; D: TRBD1; J: TRBJ1-2; DNA: TGTGCCACGAAGGGACAGGGTTTCTATGGCTACACCTTC; CDR3: CATKGQGFYGYTF
V: TRBV24-1; size: NA; D: TRBD1; J: TRBJ1-1; DNA: TGTGCCACCAGTGACCCAGGACAGGGTGACACTGAAGCTTTCTTT; CDR3: CATSDPGQGDTEAFF
V: TRBV28; size: NA; D: NA; J: TRBJ2-5; DNA: TGTGCCAGCGGGTCGGGGGTTGTTACCCAGTACTTC; CDR3: CASGSGVVTQYF
V: TRBV6-5; size: NA; D: NA; J: TRBJ2-2; DNA: TGTGCCAGCAGGCCCAGGGGGGCGAACACCGGGGAGCTGTTTTTT; CDR3: CASRPRGANTGELFF
V: TRBV5-1; size: NA; D: TRBD2; J: TRBJ2-1; DNA: TGCGCCAGCAGCCCCGGACTAGCGGGACAAGGCAATGAGCAGTTCTTC; CDR3: CASSPGLAGQGNEQFF
V: TRBV28; size: NA; D: NA; J: TRBJ1-1; DNA: TGTGCCAGCAGTTTATGGGGGCGGGGTACGAGGGGTGAAGCTTTCTTT; CDR3: CASSLWGRGTRGEAFF
V: TRBV6-5; size: NA; D: NA; J: TRBJ1-1; DNA: TGTGCCAGCACGCCCCACTGGGCAAACACTGAAGCTTTCTTT; CDR3: CASTPHWANTEAFF
V: TRBV7-3; size: NA; D: NA; J: TRBJ2-7; DNA: TGTGCCAGCAGCTTAACGGGCCAGTACGAGCAGTACTTC; CDR3: CASSLTGQYEQYF
V: TRBV7-9; size: NA; D: TRBD2; J: TRBJ2-1; DNA: TGTGCCACTCCGGGACTAGCGGGTCGAGCGGGTAATGAGCAGTTCTTC; CDR3: CATPGLAGRAGNEQFF
V: TRBV7-3; size: once; D: NA; J: TRBJ2-2; DNA: TGTGCCAGCAGCCCCCCTCCCCTAGATTCTCGCGACACCGGGGAGCTGTTTTTT; CDR3: CASSPPPLDSRDTGELFF
V: TRBV27; size: few; D: TRBD1; J: TRBJ2-1; DNA: TGTGCCAGCAGTTTTTTTGGACAGGTTATGGATGAGCAGTTCTTC; CDR3: CASSFFGQVMDEQFF
V: TRBV4-2; size: NA; D: TRBD2; J: TRBJ2-3; DNA: TGTGCCAGCAGCCAAGAGGGCGGCGGGGGGTCAGATACGCAGTATTTT; CDR3: CASSQEGGGGSDTQYF
V: TRBV14; size: NA; D: TRBD1; J: TRBJ2-1; DNA: TGTGCCAGCAGCCGAAGACTGACCGGGACAGGGGAAATAGGCAATGAGCAGTTCTTC; CDR3: CASSRRLTGTGEIGNEQFF
V: TRBV7-7; size: NA; D: NA; J: TRBJ2-1; DNA: TGTGCTAGCAGCTTAGAGTTCGGTCACAATGAGCAGTTCTTC; CDR3: CASSLEFGHNEQFF
V: TRBV19; size: NA; D: NA; J: TRBJ1-3; DNA: TGTGCCAGTAGTCCTTATGGAAACACCATATATTTT; CDR3: CASSPYGNTIYF
V: TRBV14; size: NA; D: NA; J: TRBJ1-1; DNA: TGTGCCAGCAGCTTGACAGTTTACACTGAAGCTTTCTTT; CDR3: CASSLTVYTEAFF
V: TRBV7-9; size: NA; D: NA; J: TRBJ2-2; DNA: TGTGCCAGCAGCCGAATTATAGCGGCTAAGAACACCGGGGAGCTGTTTTTT; CDR3: CASSRIIAAKNTGELFF
V: TRBV4-2; size: few; D: NA; J: TRBJ1-3; DNA: TGTGCCAGCAGCCCGTCCGGCGGGCACTCTGGAAACACCATATATTTT; CDR3: CASSPSGGHSGNTIYF
V: TRBV9; size: NA; D: TRBD2; J: TRBJ2-1; DNA: TGTGCCAGCAGCGTAATGGGCGGGAGTTACAATGAGCAGTTCTTC; CDR3: CASSVMGGSYNEQFF
V: TRBV25-1; size: NA; D: NA; J: TRBJ1-1; DNA: TGTGCCAGCAGTGTATCCGGGGGGTCGAACACTGAAGCTTTCTTT; CDR3: CASSVSGGSNTEAFF
V: TRBV6-5; size: NA; D: TRBD1; J: TRBJ2-7; DNA: TGTGCCAGCAGTTACACGGGACAGGGGTCCGAGCAGTACTTC; CDR3: CASSYTGQGSEQYF
V: TRBV5-1; size: NA; D: NA; J: TRBJ2-1; DNA: TGCGCCAGCAGCCACTCCCCAGGGACAGCGGGAGTGTGGAATGAGCAGTTCTTC; CDR3: CASSHSPGTAGVWNEQFF
V: TRBV28; size: NA; D: TRBD1; J: TRBJ1-2; DNA: TGTGCCAGCAGTTGGGGACAGGGGGCCGGTGGCTACACCTTC; CDR3: CASSWGQGAGGYTF
V: TRBV19; size: NA; D: NA; J: TRBJ2-6; DNA: TGTGCCAGTAGTATAACCGGGGCTGGGGCCAACGTCCTGACTTTC; CDR3: CASSITGAGANVLTF
V: TRBV6-5; size: NA; D: TRBD1; J: TRBJ1-3; DNA: TGTGCCAGCAGTTCGGGGGACAGGGCCCCTGGAAACACCATATATTTT; CDR3: CASSSGDRAPGNTIYF
V: TRBV9; size: NA; D: TRBD1; J: TRBJ1-2; DNA: TGTGCCAGCAGCCCCGACAGGGACTATGGCTACACCTTC; CDR3: CASSPDRDYGYTF
V: TRBV29-1; size: NA; D: TRBD2; J: TRBJ2-1; DNA: TGCAGCGTCCTAGCGGGAGAAGTTTTAAATGAGCAGTTCTTC; CDR3: CSVLAGEVLNEQFF
V: TRBV18; size: NA; D: TRBD1; J: TRBJ2-3; DNA: TGTGCCAGCTCACCAAAGGGACAGGCGTTGGATACGCAGTATTTT; CDR3: CASSPKGQALDTQYF
V: TRBV11-3; size: NA; D: NA; J: TRBJ2-2; DNA: TGTGCCAGCACCGATCCCCGGGGAGATAAGAACACCGGGGAGCTGTTTTTT; CDR3: CASTDPRGDKNTGELFF
V: TRBV30; size: once; D: NA; J: TRBJ1-5; DNA: TGTGCCTGGAGTGTAGACGGGAGGAGCAATCAGCCCCAGCATTTT; CDR3: CAWSVDGRSNQPQHF
V: TRBV6-4; size: NA; D: TRBD2; J: TRBJ2-1; DNA: TGTGCCAGCAAAAGGGTGGCGGGAGCTACCTACAATGAGCAGTTCTTC; CDR3: CASKRVAGATYNEQFF
V: TRBV9; size: NA; D: NA; J: TRBJ1-2; DNA: TGTCCCAGCGATCGCGGGGGGGCGGGGGTCTATGGCTACACCTTC; CDR3: CPSDRGGAGVYGYTF
V: TRBV9; size: NA; D: NA; J: TRBJ1-5; DNA: TGTGCCAGCAGCGTAGGGGAGGATCAGCCCCAGCATTTT; CDR3: CASSVGEDQPQHF
V: TRBV30; size: few; D: NA; J: TRBJ1-2; DNA: TGTGCCTGGAGTGACGAGGAAAACTATGGCTACACCTTC; CDR3: CAWSDEENYGYTF
V: TRBV9; size: NA; D: TRBD1; J: TRBJ1-4; DNA: TGTGCCAGCAGCCTCATGGAAGGGGGCAACCTGTTTTTT; CDR3: CASSLMEGGNLFF
V: TRBV7-2; size: NA; D: TRBD1; J: TRBJ1-6; DNA: TGTGCCAGCAGCTCATCGGGACAGGGAAGATCACCCCTCCACTTT; CDR3: CASSSSGQGRSPLHF
V: TRBV6-2/TRBV6-3; size: NA; D: NA; J: TRBJ1-2; DNA: TGTGCCAGCAGCCCTCAGACGGGGGGAGGCACCTTC; CDR3: CASSPQTGGGTF
V: TRBV4-1; size: NA; D: NA; J: TRBJ2-5; DNA: TGCGCCAGCAGCCTTCTAGGTGGGGAGACCCAGTACTTC; CDR3: CASSLLGGETQYF
V: TRBV7-3; size: NA; D: TRBD2; J: TRBJ2-1; DNA: TGTGCCAGCAGCTTAAGAGCTAGCGGGAGGGGCAATGAGCAGTTCTTC; CDR3: CASSLRASGRGNEQFF